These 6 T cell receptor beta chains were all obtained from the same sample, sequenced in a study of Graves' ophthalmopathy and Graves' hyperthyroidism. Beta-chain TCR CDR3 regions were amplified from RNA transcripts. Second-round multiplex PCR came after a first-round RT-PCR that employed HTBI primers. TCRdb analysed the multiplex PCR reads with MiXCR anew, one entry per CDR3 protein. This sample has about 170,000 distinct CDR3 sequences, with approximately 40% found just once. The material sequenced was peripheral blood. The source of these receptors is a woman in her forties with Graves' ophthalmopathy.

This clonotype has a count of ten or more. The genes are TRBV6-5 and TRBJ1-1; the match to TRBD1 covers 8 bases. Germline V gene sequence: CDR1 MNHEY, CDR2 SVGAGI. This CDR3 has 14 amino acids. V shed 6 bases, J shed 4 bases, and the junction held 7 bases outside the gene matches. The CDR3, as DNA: TGTGCCAGCAGCAGGACAGGGCCCTTCACTGAAGCTTTCTTT. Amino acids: CASSRTGPFTEAFF.

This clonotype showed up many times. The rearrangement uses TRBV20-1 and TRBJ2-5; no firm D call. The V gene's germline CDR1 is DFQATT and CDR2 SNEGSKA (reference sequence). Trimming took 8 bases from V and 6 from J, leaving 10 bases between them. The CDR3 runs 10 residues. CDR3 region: CSTEDKTQYF. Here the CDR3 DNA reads TGCAGTACCGAGGATAAGACCCAGTACTTC.

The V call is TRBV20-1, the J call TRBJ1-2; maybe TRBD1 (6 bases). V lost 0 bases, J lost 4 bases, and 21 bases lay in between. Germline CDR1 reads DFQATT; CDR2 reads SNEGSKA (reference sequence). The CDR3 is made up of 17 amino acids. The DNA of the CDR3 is TGCAGTGCTAGAGATTCGGCAGGGGTGTTGTTCCGCTATGGCTACACCTTC. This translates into CSARDSAGVLFRYGYTF.

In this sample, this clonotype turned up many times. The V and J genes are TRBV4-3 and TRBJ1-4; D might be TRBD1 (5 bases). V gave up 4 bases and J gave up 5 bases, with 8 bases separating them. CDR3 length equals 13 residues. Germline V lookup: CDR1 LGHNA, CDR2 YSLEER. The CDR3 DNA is TGCGCCAGCAGCCGAGACAGAAATGAAAAACTGTTTTTT. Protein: CASSRDRNEKLFF.

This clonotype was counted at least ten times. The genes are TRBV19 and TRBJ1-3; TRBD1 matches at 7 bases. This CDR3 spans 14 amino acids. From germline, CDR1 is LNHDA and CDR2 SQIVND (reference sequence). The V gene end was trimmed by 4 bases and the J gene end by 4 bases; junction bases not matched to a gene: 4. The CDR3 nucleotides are TGTGCCAGTAGTACCGGGACAGCCGGAAACACCATATATTTT. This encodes CASSTGTAGNTIYF.

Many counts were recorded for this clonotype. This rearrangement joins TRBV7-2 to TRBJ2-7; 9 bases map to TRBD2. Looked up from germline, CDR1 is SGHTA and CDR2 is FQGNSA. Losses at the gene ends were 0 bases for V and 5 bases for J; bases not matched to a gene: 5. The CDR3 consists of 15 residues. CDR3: CASSLAAGGFNEQYF. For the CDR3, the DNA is TGTGCCAGCAGCTTAGCGGCGGGAGGGTTCAACGAGCAGTACTTC.